A selection of T cell receptor beta chains follows, all from one sample in a study of blood T cell repertoires in COVID-19. TCRdb's copy holds only in-frame clones and misses some; the assay was immunoSEQ multiplex PCR. The sample gives approximately 300,000 clones, 85% of which show up once; 1.5% to 2% is in the top ten. Sequencing input: PBMCs or T cells enriched from blood (not recorded which). These receptors were collected from a woman in her twenties or thirties who had been exposed to COVID-19. The CDR3 runs from the conserved cysteine through the conserved F or W. D genes are given only for firm matches. Clone size is not always given. Where it is, it says once, few, many or a class for expanded clones.

clone size	J gene	V gene	D gene	CDR3 protein	CDR3 DNA
few	TRBJ2-6	TRBV24-1	TRBD1	CATSVTGTGAGANVLTF	TGTGCCACCAGTGTTACCGGGACAGGGGCCGGGGCCAACGTCCTGACTTTC
.	TRBJ1-2	TRBV6-5	.	CASKPVGGNYGYTF	TGTGCCAGCAAGCCGGTGGGAGGGAACTATGGCTACACCTTC
.	TRBJ1-5	TRBV18	TRBD1	CASSSDRVGLQHF	TGTGCCAGCTCATCGGACAGGGTAGGTCTCCAGCATTTT
once	TRBJ1-1	TRBV28	TRBD1	CASRRTGTGVTEAFF	TGTGCCAGCAGGCGAACCGGGACAGGGGTAACTGAAGCTTTCTTT
.	TRBJ2-2	TRBV27	.	CASSMTELAIITGELFF	TGTGCCAGCAGCATGACCGAACTAGCAATCATAACCGGGGAGCTGTTTTTT
.	TRBJ1-2	TRBV4-3	.	CASSQEREGYGYTF	TGCGCCAGCAGCCAAGAGCGGGAGGGCTATGGCTACACCTTC
.	TRBJ1-4	TRBV6-1	TRBD1	CASSEGGIDRGNEKLFF	TGTGCCAGCAGTGAAGGCGGGATTGACAGGGGAAATGAAAAACTGTTTTTT
.	TRBJ1-2	TRBV6-1	.	CASSEFGGTNYGYTF	TGTGCCAGCAGTGAATTCGGCGGAACTAACTATGGCTACACCTTC
.	TRBJ2-1	TRBV11-1	TRBD2	CASSSGGDYNEQFF	TGTGCCAGCAGCTCGGGGGGTGATTACAATGAGCAGTTCTTC
.	TRBJ1-2	TRBV30	.	CAWSLPRVQPIYGYTF	TGTGCCTGGAGTTTACCTCGAGTTCAACCTATCTATGGCTACACCTTC
few	TRBJ1-5	TRBV21-1	.	CASGRDRGRQPQHF	TGTGCCAGCGGCAGGGACAGGGGCAGGCAGCCCCAGCATTTT
.	TRBJ2-2	TRBV6-5	.	CASSSGTGFDTGELFF	TGTGCCAGCAGTTCGGGTACAGGTTTTGACACCGGGGAGCTGTTTTTT
.	TRBJ2-3	TRBV7-3	TRBD2	CASSSTSGRAVDTQYF	TGTGCCAGCAGCTCTACTAGCGGGAGGGCGGTAGATACGCAGTATTTT
.	TRBJ1-5	TRBV28	.	CASSSAGRNQPQHF	TGTGCCAGCAGTTCGGCGGGGAGAAATCAGCCCCAGCATTTT
.	TRBJ1-2	TRBV19	TRBD1	CASSLGGLSNYGYTF	TGTGCCAGTAGTCTAGGGGGCCTCTCTAACTATGGCTACACCTTC
few	TRBJ1-1	TRBV11-2	.	CASSLPLTEAFF	TGTGCCAGCAGCTTACCCCTCACTGAAGCTTTCTTT
few	TRBJ1-5	TRBV10-3	.	CAIKGEYNQPQHF	TGTGCTATCAAAGGGGAATACAATCAGCCCCAGCATTTT
.	TRBJ1-3	TRBV3-1/TRBV3-2	TRBD1	CASRPPGTGAGNTIYF	TGTGCCAGCCGACCGCCCGGGACAGGGGCTGGAAACACCATATATTTT
.	TRBJ1-1	TRBV18	TRBD1	CASSKDRGEAFF	TGTGCCAGCTCAAAGGACAGGGGAGAAGCTTTCTTT
.	TRBJ2-1	TRBV29-1	TRBD2	CSVSSSAGVRNEQFF	TGCAGCGTTTCCTCCTCAGCGGGAGTTAGGAATGAGCAGTTCTTC
.	TRBJ2-1	TRBV4-2	TRBD2	CASSPQGLANEQFF	TGTGCCAGCAGCCCCCAGGGACTAGCTAATGAGCAGTTCTTC
.	TRBJ1-5	TRBV5-5	TRBD1	CASSAGQGNQPQHF	TGTGCCAGCAGCGCGGGACAGGGGAATCAGCCCCAGCATTTT
.	TRBJ1-5	TRBV4-3	.	CASSQDATEFQPQHF	TGCGCCAGCAGCCAAGATGCGACAGAGTTTCAGCCCCAGCATTTT
.	TRBJ2-7	TRBV5-1	TRBD2	CASSLISGRGYEQYF	TGCGCCAGCAGCTTGATCAGCGGGAGAGGGTACGAGCAGTACTTC
.	TRBJ1-4	TRBV19	TRBD1	CASSTDRGSPDENEKLFF	TGTGCCAGTAGTACCGACAGGGGCAGCCCGGATGAAAATGAAAAACTGTTTTTT
.	TRBJ2-3	TRBV28	.	CASSQSDTDTQYF	TGTGCCAGCAGTCAAAGCGACACAGATACGCAGTATTTT
once	TRBJ1-1	TRBV27	.	CASSSGAINTEAFF	TGTGCCAGCAGTTCGGGTGCCATCAACACTGAAGCTTTCTTT
once	TRBJ2-5	TRBV25-1	TRBD1	CASSERDSGSVEPQYF	TGTGCCAGCAGTGAAAGGGACAGTGGGTCCGTGGAACCCCAGTACTTC
.	TRBJ1-2	TRBV11-2	.	CASSPAGADYGYTF	TGTGCCAGCAGTCCTGCAGGGGCGGACTATGGCTACACCTTC
.	TRBJ1-1	TRBV7-3	TRBD1	CASSSAGGQGPGEAFF	TGTGCCAGCAGCTCCGCCGGGGGACAGGGACCTGGGGAAGCTTTCTTT
.	TRBJ2-2	TRBV6-5	TRBD2	CASGRGATGELFF	TGTGCCAGCGGGCGGGGGGCGACCGGGGAGCTGTTTTTT
.	TRBJ1-1	TRBV30	.	CAWKLGSNTEAFF	TGTGCCTGGAAATTGGGCAGCAACACTGAAGCTTTCTTT
once	TRBJ2-7	TRBV2	TRBD2	CASTGTSSYEQYF	TGTGCCAGCACGGGGACTAGCTCCTACGAGCAGTACTTC
.	TRBJ2-3	TRBV24-1	TRBD2	CATSEASSGGVFADTQYF	TGTGCCACCAGTGAGGCCTCTAGCGGGGGAGTTTTCGCAGATACGCAGTATTTT
.	TRBJ2-4	TRBV11-1	TRBD2	CASSFFGRDIQYF	TGTGCCAGCAGCTTCTTCGGGAGGGACATTCAGTACTTC
.	TRBJ2-5	TRBV14	TRBD2	CASSLLTSEETQYF	TGTGCCAGCAGCCTCTTGACTAGCGAGGAGACCCAGTACTTC
.	TRBJ2-1	TRBV9	.	CASSDLHEQFF	TGTGCCAGCAGCGACTTACATGAGCAGTTCTTC
.	TRBJ1-2	TRBV28	.	CASSLISATVYGYTF	TGTGCCAGCAGTTTAATTTCCGCGACAGTCTATGGCTACACCTTC
.	TRBJ1-1	TRBV9	.	CASSVAPTGNTEAFF	TGTGCCAGCAGCGTAGCCCCTACAGGGAACACTGAAGCTTTCTTT
.	TRBJ2-7	TRBV24-1	.	CATSDPGRGAYEQYF	TGTGCCACCAGTGACCCGGGGAGGGGGGCCTACGAGCAGTACTTC
.	TRBJ2-3	TRBV28	TRBD1	CASSLPTGATDTQYF	TGTGCCAGCAGTTTGCCTACAGGGGCTACAGATACGCAGTATTTT
.	TRBJ1-4	TRBV4-1	TRBD1	CASSQDRDRALFF	TGCGCCAGCAGCCAAGATCGTGACAGGGCGCTGTTTTTT
few	TRBJ1-4	TRBV4-3	.	CASSQGPGGTSGKLFF	TGCGCCAGCAGCCAAGGTCCGGGTGGTACCTCGGGAAAACTGTTTTTT
.	TRBJ2-2	TRBV27	TRBD1	CASSLPGQGTGELFF	TGTGCCAGCAGTCTCCCGGGACAGGGGACCGGGGAGCTGTTTTTT
.	TRBJ1-2	TRBV28	TRBD1	CASRGQGVYYGYTF	TGTGCCAGCCGCGGACAGGGGGTTTACTATGGCTACACCTTC
.	TRBJ1-5	TRBV7-9	.	CASSSQEGQPQHF	TGTGCCAGCAGCTCCCAGGAGGGGCAGCCCCAGCATTTT
.	TRBJ1-1	TRBV7-6	.	CASSLGYRVGHTEAFF	TGTGCCAGCAGCTTAGGCTACAGGGTAGGGCACACTGAAGCTTTCTTT
.	TRBJ1-6	TRBV28	.	CASSLGVYNSPLHF	TGTGCCAGCAGTTTGGGAGTTTATAATTCACCCCTCCACTTT
.	TRBJ2-7	TRBV19	.	CASSIKIESEQYF	TGTGCCAGTAGTATCAAAATAGAGTCCGAGCAGTACTTC